This TCR beta chain was recovered during a study of molecular identifiers for immune sequencing clone quantification. As for this clonotype: As the CDR3 is not closed by the conserved phenylalanine or tryptophan, this likely results from a read error.

TCRdb reanalysed the PCR reads using MiXCR and keeps one entry per CDR3 protein. The repertoire consists of roughly 50,000 distinct CDR3 sequences, with about 25% occurring once and the leading ten covering approximately 1.9%. V lost 1 base, J lost 4 bases, and 17 bases lay in between. CDR1 is SEHNR, CDR2 FQNEAQ, per germline (reference sequence). The CDR3 is 16 residues long. The TCR was taken from a human donor in good health. Some libraries in this study had Jurkat cell RNA spiked in. V is TRBV7-9 and J is TRBJ2-7; D gene uncertain. Sequenced material: naive CD8+ T cells from blood, with Jurkat cell RNA spiked in. Described subset: FACS-sorted CD8+CD4-CCR7+CD45RA+ naive T cells. CDR3 residues: CASSLDLTTPAYEQYL. The CDR3 nucleotides read TGTGCCAGCAGCTTAGACCTGACAACCCCCGCGTACGAGCAGTACCTC.